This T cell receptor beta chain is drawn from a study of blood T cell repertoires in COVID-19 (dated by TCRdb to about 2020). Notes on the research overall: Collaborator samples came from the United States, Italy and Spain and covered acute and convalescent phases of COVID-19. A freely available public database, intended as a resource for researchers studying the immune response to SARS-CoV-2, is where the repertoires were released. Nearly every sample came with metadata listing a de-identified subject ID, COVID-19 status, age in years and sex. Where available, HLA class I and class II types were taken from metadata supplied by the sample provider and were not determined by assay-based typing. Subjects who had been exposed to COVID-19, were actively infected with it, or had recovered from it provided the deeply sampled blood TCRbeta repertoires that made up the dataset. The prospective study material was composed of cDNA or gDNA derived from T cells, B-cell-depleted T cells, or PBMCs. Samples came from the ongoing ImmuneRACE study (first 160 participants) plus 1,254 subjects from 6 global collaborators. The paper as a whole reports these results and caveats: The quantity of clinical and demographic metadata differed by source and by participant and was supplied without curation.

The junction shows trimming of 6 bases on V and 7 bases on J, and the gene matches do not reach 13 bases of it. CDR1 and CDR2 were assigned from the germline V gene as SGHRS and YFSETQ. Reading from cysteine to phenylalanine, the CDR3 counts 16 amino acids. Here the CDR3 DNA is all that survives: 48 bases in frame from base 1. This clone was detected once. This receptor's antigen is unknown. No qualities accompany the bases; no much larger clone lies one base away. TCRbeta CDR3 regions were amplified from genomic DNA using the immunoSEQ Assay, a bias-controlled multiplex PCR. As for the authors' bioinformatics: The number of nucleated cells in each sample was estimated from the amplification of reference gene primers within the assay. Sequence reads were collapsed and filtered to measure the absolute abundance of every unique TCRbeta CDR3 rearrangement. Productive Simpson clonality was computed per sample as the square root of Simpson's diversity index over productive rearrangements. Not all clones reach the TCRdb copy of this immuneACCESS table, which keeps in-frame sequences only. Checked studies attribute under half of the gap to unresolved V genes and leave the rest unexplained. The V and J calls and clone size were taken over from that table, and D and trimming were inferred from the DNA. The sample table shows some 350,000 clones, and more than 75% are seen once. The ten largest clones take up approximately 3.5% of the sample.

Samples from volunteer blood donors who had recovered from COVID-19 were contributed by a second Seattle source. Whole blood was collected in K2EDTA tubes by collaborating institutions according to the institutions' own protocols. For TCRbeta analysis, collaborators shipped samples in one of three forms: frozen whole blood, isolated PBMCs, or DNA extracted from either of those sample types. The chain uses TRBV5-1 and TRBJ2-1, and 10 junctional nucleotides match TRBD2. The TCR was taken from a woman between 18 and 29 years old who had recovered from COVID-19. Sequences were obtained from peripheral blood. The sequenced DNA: TGCGCCAGCAACCGGGAGGGGCTACTAGCGGGGAATGAGCAGTTCTTC. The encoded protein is CASNREGLLAGNEQFF.